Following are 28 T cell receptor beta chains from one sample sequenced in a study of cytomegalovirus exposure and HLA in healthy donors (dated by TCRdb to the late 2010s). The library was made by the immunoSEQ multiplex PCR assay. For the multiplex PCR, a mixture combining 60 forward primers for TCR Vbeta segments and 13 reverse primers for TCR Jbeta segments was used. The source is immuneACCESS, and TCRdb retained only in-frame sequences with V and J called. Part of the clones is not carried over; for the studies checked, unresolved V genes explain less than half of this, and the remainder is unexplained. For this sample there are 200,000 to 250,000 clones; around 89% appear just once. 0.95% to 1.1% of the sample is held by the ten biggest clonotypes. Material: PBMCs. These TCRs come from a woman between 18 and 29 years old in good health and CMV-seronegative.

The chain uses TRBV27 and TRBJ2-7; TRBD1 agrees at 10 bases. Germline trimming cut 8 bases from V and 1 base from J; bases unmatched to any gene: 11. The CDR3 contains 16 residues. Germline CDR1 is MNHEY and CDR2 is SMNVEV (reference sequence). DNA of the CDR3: TGTGCCAGCGGGTTAAATCGGACAGGGGGTTCCTACGAGCAGTACTTC. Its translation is CASGLNRTGGSYEQYF.

CDR3 sequence (DNA): TGTGCCAGCAGCAATTTTGTGTGGGGAGGCGCTTTCTTT. This gives the protein CASSNFVWGGAFF. The chain couples TRBV6-1 to TRBJ1-1, with D unresolved. CDR1 is MNHNS, CDR2 SASEGT, per germline. V lost 6 bases and J 11 bases, leaving 19 bases between the germline ends. The CDR3 runs to 13 residues.

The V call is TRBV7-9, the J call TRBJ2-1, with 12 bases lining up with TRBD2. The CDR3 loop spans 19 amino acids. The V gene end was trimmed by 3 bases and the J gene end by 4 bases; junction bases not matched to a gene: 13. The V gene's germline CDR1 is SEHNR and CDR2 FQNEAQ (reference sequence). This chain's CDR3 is CASSFLAGGPRTGYNEQFF. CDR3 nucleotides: TGTGCCAGCAGCTTCCTAGCGGGAGGGCCTCGAACCGGGTACAATGAGCAGTTCTTC.

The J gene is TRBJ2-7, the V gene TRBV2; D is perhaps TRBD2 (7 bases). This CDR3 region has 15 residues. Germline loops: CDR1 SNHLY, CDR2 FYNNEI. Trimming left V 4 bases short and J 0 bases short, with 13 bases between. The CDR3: CASSGPGGPSYEQYF. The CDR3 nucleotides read TGTGCCAGCAGTGGCCCCGGGGGGCCCTCCTACGAGCAGTACTTC.

The CDR3, as DNA: TGTGCCAGCAGCTTGGGGGGTTCTGGAAACACCATATATTTT. Translated, it gives CASSLGGSGNTIYF. The chain joins TRBV7-7 to TRBJ1-3; D is possibly TRBD1 (5 bases). The CDR3 runs 14 residues. V was clipped by 3 bases and J by 1 base, with 7 bases between them. The germline V gene has CDR1 SSHAT and CDR2 FNYEAQ (reference sequence).

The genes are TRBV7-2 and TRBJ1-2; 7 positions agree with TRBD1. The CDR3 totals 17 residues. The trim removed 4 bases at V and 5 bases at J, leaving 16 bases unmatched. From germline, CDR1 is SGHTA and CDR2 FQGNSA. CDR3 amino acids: CASSSTQLRDSVYGYTF. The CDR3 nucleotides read TGTGCCAGCAGCTCGACTCAACTCCGGGACAGCGTATATGGCTACACCTTC. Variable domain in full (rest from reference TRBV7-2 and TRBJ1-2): GAGVSQSPSNKVTEKGKDVELRCDPISGHTALYWYRQSLGQGLEFLIYFQGNSAPDKSGLPSDRFSAERTGGSVSTLTIQRTQQEDSAVYLCASSSTQLRDSVYGYTFGSGTRLTVV.

The CDR3 loop reads CASSTPLGGRETQYF. CDR3 DNA sequence: TGTGCCAGCAGCACCCCCTTGGGGGGGCGGGAGACCCAGTACTTC. The chain couples TRBV7-2 to TRBJ2-5; D is perhaps TRBD2 (7 bases). Germline V gives CDR1 SGHTA, CDR2 FQGNSA. CDR3 length equals 15 residues. Trimming removed 5 bases from V and 5 bases from J, with 18 bases in between.

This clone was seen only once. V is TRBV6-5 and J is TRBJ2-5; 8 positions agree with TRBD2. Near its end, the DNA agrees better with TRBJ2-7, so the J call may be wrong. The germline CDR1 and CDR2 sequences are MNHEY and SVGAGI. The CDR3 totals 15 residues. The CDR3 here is CASSYSGLAGYEQYF. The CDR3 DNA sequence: TGTGCCAGCAGTTACTCTGGTCTAGCGGGTTACGAGCAGTACTTC.

The CDR3 DNA follows: TGTGCCAGCAGGGGTGACATAGGCGATGGTGGCTACACCTTC. As protein: CASRGDIGDGGYTF. The gene calls are TRBV2 and TRBJ1-2; unclear D gene. Germline V gene data show CDR1 as SNHLY and CDR2 as FYNNEI. V lost 6 bases to trimming and J lost 7 bases, with 18 bases between them. The CDR3 sequence is 14 residues long.

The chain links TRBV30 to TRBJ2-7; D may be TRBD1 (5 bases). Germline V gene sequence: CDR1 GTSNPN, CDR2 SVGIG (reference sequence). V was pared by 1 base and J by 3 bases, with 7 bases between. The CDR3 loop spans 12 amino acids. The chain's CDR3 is CAWSGQFYEQYF. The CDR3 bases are TGTGCCTGGAGTGGACAGTTCTACGAGCAGTACTTC.

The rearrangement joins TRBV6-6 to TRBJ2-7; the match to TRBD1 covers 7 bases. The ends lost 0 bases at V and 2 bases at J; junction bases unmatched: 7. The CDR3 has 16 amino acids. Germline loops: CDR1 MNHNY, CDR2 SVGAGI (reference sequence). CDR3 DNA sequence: TGTGCCAGCAGTTACTCAAGGACAGGTGCCCCCTACGAGCAGTACTTC. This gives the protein CASSYSRTGAPYEQYF.

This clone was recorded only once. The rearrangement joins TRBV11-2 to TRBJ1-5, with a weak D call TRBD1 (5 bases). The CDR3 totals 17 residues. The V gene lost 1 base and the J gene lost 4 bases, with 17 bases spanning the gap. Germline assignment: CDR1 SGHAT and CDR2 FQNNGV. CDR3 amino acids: CASSLGLDSLLNQPQHF. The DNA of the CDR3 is TGTGCCAGCAGCTTAGGTCTCGACAGTCTCCTGAATCAGCCCCAGCATTTT.

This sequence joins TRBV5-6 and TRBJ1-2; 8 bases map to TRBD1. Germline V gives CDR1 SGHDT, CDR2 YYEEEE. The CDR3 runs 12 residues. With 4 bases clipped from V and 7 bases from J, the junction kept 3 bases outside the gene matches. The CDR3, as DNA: TGTGCCAGCAGCAGGACAGGGTTTGGCTACACCTTC. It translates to CASSRTGFGYTF.

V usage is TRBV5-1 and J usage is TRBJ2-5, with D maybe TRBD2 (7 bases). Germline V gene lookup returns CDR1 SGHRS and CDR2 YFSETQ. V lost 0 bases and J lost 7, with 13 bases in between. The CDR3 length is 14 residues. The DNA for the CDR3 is TGCGCCAGCAGCTTGGAATCAGGGGAGGGGACCCAGTACTTC. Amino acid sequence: CASSLESGEGTQYF.

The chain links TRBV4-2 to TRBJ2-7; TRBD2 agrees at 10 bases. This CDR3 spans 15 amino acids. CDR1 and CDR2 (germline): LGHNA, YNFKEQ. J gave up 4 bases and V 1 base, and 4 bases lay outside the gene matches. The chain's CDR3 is CASSQAKREGYEQYF. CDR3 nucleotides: TGTGCCAGCAGCCAAGCCAAGCGGGAGGGTTACGAGCAGTACTTC.

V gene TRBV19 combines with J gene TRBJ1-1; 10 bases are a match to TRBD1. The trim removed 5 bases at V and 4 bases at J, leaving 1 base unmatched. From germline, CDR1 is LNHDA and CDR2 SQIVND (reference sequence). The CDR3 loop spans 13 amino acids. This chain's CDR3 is CASSRTGGTEAFF. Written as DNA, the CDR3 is TGTGCCAGTAGTCGGACAGGGGGCACTGAAGCTTTCTTT. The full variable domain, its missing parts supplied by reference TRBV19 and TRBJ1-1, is DGGITQSPKYLFRKEGQNVTLSCEQNLNHDAMYWYRQDPGQGLRLIYYSQIVNDFQKGDIAEGYSVSREKKESFPLTVTSAQKNPTAFYLCASSRTGGTEAFFGQGTRLTVV.

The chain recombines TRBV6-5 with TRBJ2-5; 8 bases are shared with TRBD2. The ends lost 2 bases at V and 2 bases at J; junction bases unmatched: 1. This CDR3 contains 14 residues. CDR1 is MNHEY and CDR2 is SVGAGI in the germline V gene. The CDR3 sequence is CASSYRGGQETQYF. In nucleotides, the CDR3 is TGTGCCAGCAGTTACCGGGGGGGGCAAGAGACCCAGTACTTC.

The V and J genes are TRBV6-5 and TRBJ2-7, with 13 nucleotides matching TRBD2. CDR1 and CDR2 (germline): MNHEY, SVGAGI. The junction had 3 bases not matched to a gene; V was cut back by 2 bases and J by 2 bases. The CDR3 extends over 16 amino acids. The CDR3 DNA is TGTGCCAGCAGTTACGGTACTAGCGGGGGGGCCTACGAGCAGTACTTC. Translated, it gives CASSYGTSGGAYEQYF.

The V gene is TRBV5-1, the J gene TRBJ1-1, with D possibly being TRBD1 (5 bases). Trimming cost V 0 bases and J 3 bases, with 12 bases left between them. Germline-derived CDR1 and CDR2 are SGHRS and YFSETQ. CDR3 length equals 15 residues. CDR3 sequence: CASSLDGGRDTEAFF. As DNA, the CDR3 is TGCGCCAGCAGCTTGGATGGGGGGAGGGACACTGAAGCTTTCTTT. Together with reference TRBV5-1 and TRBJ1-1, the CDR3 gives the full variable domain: KAGVTQTPRYLIKTRGQQVTLSCSPISGHRSVSWYQQTPGQGLQFLFEYFSETQRNKGNFPGRFSGRQFSNSRSEMNVSTLELGDSALYLCASSLDGGRDTEAFFGQGTRLTVV.

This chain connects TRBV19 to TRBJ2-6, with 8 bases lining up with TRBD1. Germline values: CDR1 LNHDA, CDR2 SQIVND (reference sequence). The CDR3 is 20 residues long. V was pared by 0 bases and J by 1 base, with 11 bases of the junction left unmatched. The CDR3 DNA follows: TGTGCCAGTAGTATAGATGCCCGACAGGGGTTTCATTCTGGGGCCAACGTCCTGACTTTC. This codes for CASSIDARQGFHSGANVLTF.

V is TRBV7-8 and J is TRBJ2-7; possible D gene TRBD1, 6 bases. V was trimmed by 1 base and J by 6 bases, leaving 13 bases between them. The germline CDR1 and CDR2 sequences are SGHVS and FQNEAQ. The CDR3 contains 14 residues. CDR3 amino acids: CASSLDGTSAEQYF. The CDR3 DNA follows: TGTGCCAGCAGCTTAGATGGGACATCGGCCGAGCAGTACTTC. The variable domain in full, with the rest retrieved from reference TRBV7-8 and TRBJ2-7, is GAGVSQSPRYKVAKRGQDVALRCDPISGHVSLFWYQQALGQGPEFLTYFQNEAQLDKSGLPSDRFFAERPEGSVSTLKIQRTQQEDSAVYLCASSLDGTSAEQYFGPGTRLTVT.

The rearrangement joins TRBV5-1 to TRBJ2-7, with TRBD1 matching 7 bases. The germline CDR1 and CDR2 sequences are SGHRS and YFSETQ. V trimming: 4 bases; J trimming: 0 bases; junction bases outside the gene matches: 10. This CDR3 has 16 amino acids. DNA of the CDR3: TGCGCCAGCAGCCCAGAGTCGACAGGGAGCTCCTACGAGCAGTACTTC. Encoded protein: CASSPESTGSSYEQYF.

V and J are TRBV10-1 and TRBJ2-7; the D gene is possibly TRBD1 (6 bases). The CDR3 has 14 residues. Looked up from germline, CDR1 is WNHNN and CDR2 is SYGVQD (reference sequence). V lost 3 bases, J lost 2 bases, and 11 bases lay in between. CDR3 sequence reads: CASSEEGVPYEQYF. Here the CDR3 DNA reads TGCGCCAGCAGTGAAGAGGGGGTACCCTACGAGCAGTACTTC.

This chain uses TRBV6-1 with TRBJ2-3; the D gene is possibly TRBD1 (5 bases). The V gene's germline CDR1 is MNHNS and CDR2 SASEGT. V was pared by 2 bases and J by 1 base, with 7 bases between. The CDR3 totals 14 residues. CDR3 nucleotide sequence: TGTGCCAGCAGTGAAACAGGCGGCACAGATACGCAGTATTTT. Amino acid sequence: CASSETGGTDTQYF.

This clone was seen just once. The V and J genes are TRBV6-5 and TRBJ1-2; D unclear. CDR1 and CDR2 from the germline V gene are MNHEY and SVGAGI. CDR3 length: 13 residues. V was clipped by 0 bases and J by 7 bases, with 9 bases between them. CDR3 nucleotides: TGTGCCAGCAGTTACTCCAGCGGTGGTGGCTACACCTTC. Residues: CASSYSSGGGYTF.

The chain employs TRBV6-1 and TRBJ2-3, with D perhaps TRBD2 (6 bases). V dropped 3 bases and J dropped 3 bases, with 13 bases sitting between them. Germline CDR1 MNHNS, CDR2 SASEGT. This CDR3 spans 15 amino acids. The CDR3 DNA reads TGTGCCAGCAGTGATGGAAGCGGGTGGACAGATACGCAGTATTTT. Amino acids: CASSDGSGWTDTQYF.

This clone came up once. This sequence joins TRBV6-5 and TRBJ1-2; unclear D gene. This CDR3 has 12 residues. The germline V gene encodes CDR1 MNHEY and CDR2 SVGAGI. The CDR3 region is CATLGANYGYTF. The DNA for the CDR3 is TGTGCTACCCTCGGGGCTAACTATGGCTACACCTTC.

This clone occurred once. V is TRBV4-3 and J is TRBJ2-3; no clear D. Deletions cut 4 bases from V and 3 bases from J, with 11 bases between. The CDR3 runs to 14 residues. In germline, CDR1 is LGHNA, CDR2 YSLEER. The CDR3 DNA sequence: TGCGCCAGCAGCCGCCGGGTGCAAACAGATACGCAGTATTTT. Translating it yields CASSRRVQTDTQYF.